This TCR beta chain stems from a study of shared clonotypes between healthy human individuals. Overall study findings and caveats: What naive subsets generally showed was a larger estimated richness than memory subsets showed.

The table lists this clone with a count of one. What it binds is not known. The CDR3 loop spans 11 amino acids. The germline CDR1 and CDR2 sequences are SNHLY and FYNNEI. V lost 4 bases to trimming and J lost 5 bases, with 6 bases between them. Only in-frame clones appear in the TCRdb table, and some are missing; sequencing was by immunoSEQ multiplex PCR. The sample lists under 2,500,000 clones, approximately 96% occurring once. The source of this sequence is a man in his late teens or twenties in good health. The chain employs TRBV2 and TRBJ2-7; D not resolved. The source material was naive CD4+ T cells sorted from blood. Subset indicated: CD45RA+ positively selected. The CDR3 region is CASSGFHEQYF. CDR3 coding DNA: TGTGCCAGCAGTGGGTTCCACGAGCAGTACTTC.